Below, 27 T cell receptor beta chains from the same sample are listed, as sequenced in a study of T cell repertoires in cytomegalovirus infection. TCRdb reprocessed the reads with MiXCR, giving one entry per CDR3 protein. The repertoire holds hundreds of thousands of distinct CDR3 sequences, with 6.5% as singletons. The sample taken for sequencing was PBMCs. Every receptor here comes from a human donor in good health (CMV status not recorded). Some clones in this sample may be carry-over from other donors' samples.

This clonotype was recorded at least ten times. This chain links TRBV7-2 with TRBJ1-1, with D perhaps matching TRBD1 (6 bases). Trimming took off 1 base at V and 1 base at J, with 13 bases between the two ends. This CDR3 has 16 amino acids. Germline values: CDR1 SGHTA, CDR2 FQGNSA. This chain's CDR3 is CASSLEGWGQNTEAFF. DNA for the CDR3: TGTGCCAGCAGCTTAGAGGGTTGGGGGCAGAACACTGAAGCTTTCTTT.

This clonotype was seen many times. The chain employs TRBV18 and TRBJ1-5; D not resolved. There are 17 residues in the CDR3. CDR1 KGHSH and CDR2 LQKENI come from the germline V gene. The V end lost 2 bases, the J end lost 0 bases, and 14 bases lay between the germline ends. CDR3 region: CASSPFASTDSNQPQHF. The CDR3 coding sequence is TGTGCCAGCTCACCATTTGCCTCGACGGATAGCAATCAGCCCCAGCATTTT.

This clonotype appeared many times. The gene calls are TRBV20-1 and TRBJ1-3; 9 bases fit TRBD1. The trim removed 2 bases at V and 8 bases at J, leaving 7 bases unmatched. In germline, CDR1 is DFQATT, CDR2 SNEGSKA (reference sequence). The CDR3 sequence is 14 residues long. CDR3: CSARKTGGGYTIYF. DNA of the CDR3: TGCAGTGCTAGAAAGACAGGGGGAGGATACACCATATATTTT.

Many counts were recorded for this clonotype. The chain employs TRBV6-2 or TRBV6-3 and TRBJ2-5, with D maybe TRBD2 (7 bases). Germline CDR1 and CDR2: MNHEY and SVGEGT. The CDR3 loop spans 15 amino acids. V lost 5 bases, J lost 2 bases, and 15 bases lay in between. DNA of the CDR3: TGTGCCAGCAGTCGTCCGGGGGGCTATCAAGAGACCCAGTACTTC. Its protein product is CASSRPGGYQETQYF.

In its sample, this clonotype was seen many times. V gene TRBV4-1 combines with J gene TRBJ2-3; D unclear. CDR1 MGHRA and CDR2 YSYEKL come from the germline V gene. CDR3 length equals 15 residues. Trimming removed 0 bases from V and 2 bases from J, with 9 bases in between. The chain's CDR3 is CASSQEFTATDTQYF. Written as DNA, the CDR3 is TGCGCCAGCAGCCAAGAGTTTACAGCCACAGATACGCAGTATTTT.

At least ten counts were recorded for this clonotype. The chain links TRBV7-2 to TRBJ2-3; perhaps TRBD1 as D (5 bases). The germline V and J ends were trimmed by 3 bases and 2 bases, with 12 bases remaining between them. The germline CDR1 and CDR2 sequences are SGHTA and FQGNSA. The CDR3 totals 15 residues. For the CDR3, the DNA is TGTGCCAGCAGCTTCAGGGCCCAGTCCACAGATACGCAGTATTTT. Protein sequence: CASSFRAQSTDTQYF.

The rearrangement links TRBV6-5 to TRBJ1-1; D is unresolved. Germline assignment: CDR1 MNHEY and CDR2 SVGAGI. V was trimmed by 6 bases and J by 4 bases, leaving 18 bases between them. This CDR3 has 15 residues. The CDR3 nucleotides are TGTGCCAGCAGAACTTCCGGGCTTTCGGGCACTGAAGCTTTCTTT. Protein product: CASRTSGLSGTEAFF.

In this sample, this clonotype turned up many times. V usage is TRBV2 and J usage is TRBJ2-4; possibly TRBD1 or TRBD2 for D (5 bases each). Germline V CDR1 and CDR2: SNHLY, FYNNEI. There are 15 residues in the CDR3. V was shortened by 0 bases and J by 4 bases, with 10 bases between the two germline ends. CDR3 region: CASSEARGSKNIQYF. In DNA, the CDR3 is TGTGCCAGCAGTGAAGCGAGGGGCAGTAAAAACATTCAGTACTTC. Full variable domain (outside the CDR3, taken from reference TRBV2 and TRBJ2-4): EPEVTQTPSHQVTQMGQEVILRCVPISNHLYFYWYRQILGQKVEFLVSFYNNEISEKSEIFDDQFSVERPDGSNFTLKIRSTKLEDSAMYFCASSEARGSKNIQYFGAGTRLSVL.

This chain joins TRBV24-1 and TRBJ2-2; 7 bases fit TRBD2. V lost 4 bases and J lost 0; bases outside the gene matches: 7. The CDR3 contains 17 residues. CDR1 KGHDR and CDR2 SFDVKD come from the germline V gene. Here the CDR3 DNA reads TGTGCCACCAGTGACTACACCGGGACTACGAACACCGGGGAGCTGTTTTTT. It codes for CATSDYTGTTNTGELFF.

Many counts were recorded for this clonotype. The genes are TRBV2 and TRBJ2-7; D is unclear. The germline V gene encodes CDR1 SNHLY and CDR2 FYNNEI. The CDR3 loop spans 12 amino acids. The germline V and J ends were trimmed by 3 bases and 2 bases, with 5 bases remaining between them. CDR3 amino acids: CASSEEAYEQYF. CDR3 sequence (DNA): TGTGCCAGCAGTGAGGAAGCCTACGAGCAGTACTTC.

The sample holds many counts of this clonotype. The chain has TRBV2 and TRBJ2-2, with TRBD1 matching 9 bases. Germline values: CDR1 SNHLY, CDR2 FYNNEI. The ends lost 3 bases at V and 4 bases at J; junction bases unmatched: 6. The CDR3 covers 16 residues. The CDR3 reads CASSDPQGAGTGELFF. The CDR3 DNA sequence: TGTGCCAGCAGTGACCCACAGGGGGCGGGCACCGGGGAGCTGTTTTTT.

This clonotype has ten or more counts. The V call is TRBV28, the J call TRBJ2-2; D remains ambiguous. The CDR3 totals 15 residues. Germline loops: CDR1 MDHEN, CDR2 SYDVKM. V gave up 2 bases and J gave up 0 bases, with 7 bases separating them. This CDR3 reads CASSLRLANTGELFF. The CDR3 region has the DNA TGTGCCAGCAGTTTAAGACTGGCGAACACCGGGGAGCTGTTTTTT.

At least ten counts were recorded for this clonotype. V is TRBV11-2 and J is TRBJ1-2, with D unresolved. Germline loops: CDR1 SGHAT, CDR2 FQNNGV. The germline V and J ends were trimmed by 5 bases and 8 bases, with 15 bases remaining between them. CDR3 size: 13 residues. The CDR3 DNA sequence: TGTGCCAGCAGCCCCAGATTTGGCCTAGGCTACACCTTC. As protein: CASSPRFGLGYTF.

This clonotype was found many times. The CDR3 is CASSFDRGHQPQHF. Here the CDR3 DNA reads TGTGCCAGCAGCTTTGACAGGGGGCATCAGCCCCAGCATTTT. V is TRBV7-2 and J is TRBJ1-5, with TRBD1 matching 10 bases. CDR3 length equals 14 residues. Germline V gives CDR1 SGHTA, CDR2 FQGNSA. Trimming at V came to 3 bases and at J to 5 bases, leaving 1 base not matched to a gene.

This clonotype was seen at least ten times. The chain employs TRBV6-2 or TRBV6-3 and TRBJ2-3; 7 bases are shared with TRBD1. There are 15 residues in the CDR3. V lost 6 bases and J lost 0; bases outside the gene matches: 6. Germline assignment: CDR1 MNHEY and CDR2 SVGEGT. The CDR3 loop reads CASSRRQGSTDTQYF. The CDR3 DNA reads as TGTGCCAGCAGCCGAAGACAGGGCAGCACAGATACGCAGTATTTT.

The table lists this clonotype with many counts. The chain couples TRBV4-2 to TRBJ1-2; a possible D gene is TRBD1 (6 bases). The CDR3 runs to 15 residues. Germline V gene data show CDR1 as LGHNA and CDR2 as YNFKEQ. The germline V and J ends were trimmed by 8 bases and 5 bases, with 21 bases remaining between them. This CDR3 reads CASGQTPDSLYGYTF. The DNA of the CDR3 is TGTGCCAGCGGACAGACCCCAGACTCCCTTTATGGCTACACCTTC.

This clonotype occurred many times. Written as DNA, the CDR3 is TGCAGCGCCGGGGGTGGTAGAGATACGCAGTATTTT. Translating gives CSAGGGRDTQYF. V usage is TRBV29-1 and J usage is TRBJ2-3, with D perhaps matching TRBD2 (6 bases). Germline-derived CDR1 and CDR2 are SQVTM and ANQGSEA. The CDR3 is made up of 12 amino acids. Trimming shortened V by 7 bases and J by 5 bases, and 13 bases separated the two germline ends.

The table lists this clonotype with many counts. The chain has TRBV20-1 and TRBJ2-5; D is ambiguous. This CDR3 comprises 11 residues. CDR1 and CDR2 (germline): DFQATT, SNEGSKA (reference sequence). The V end lost 2 bases, the J end lost 5 bases, and 6 bases lay between the germline ends. CDR3 region: CSARTWETQYF. CDR3 coding DNA: TGCAGTGCTAGAACCTGGGAGACCCAGTACTTC.

This clonotype was observed at least ten times. The genes are TRBV28 and TRBJ1-2; no clear D gene. In germline, CDR1 is MDHEN, CDR2 SYDVKM. V lost 3 bases, J lost 3 bases, and 5 bases lay in between. The length of the CDR3 is 12 residues. The CDR3: CASSLRDYGYTF. CDR3 sequence (DNA): TGTGCCAGCAGTTTGCGGGACTATGGCTACACCTTC.

In this sample, this clonotype turned up many times. The chain is built from TRBV19 and TRBJ1-1; 9 bases fit TRBD1. Per germline, CDR1 LNHDA and CDR2 SQIVND (reference sequence). Losses at the gene ends were 7 bases for V and 12 bases for J; bases not matched to a gene: 18. The CDR3 runs to 15 residues. CDR3 coding DNA: TGTGCCAGTACCGCCTATAAAGGGACAGGGTCGAATACTTTCTTT. It translates to CASTAYKGTGSNTFF.

This clonotype was seen more than once but under ten times. V is TRBV19 and J is TRBJ2-1; 7 bases match TRBD1. V dropped 10 bases and J dropped 4; count of bases not matched to a gene: 4. Germline V gives CDR1 LNHDA, CDR2 SQIVND (reference sequence). The CDR3 is 12 residues long. The DNA for the CDR3 is TGTGCCACTTCGGGACAGTACAATGAGCAGTTCTTC. Translated: CATSGQYNEQFF.

In its sample, this clonotype was seen a few times. The chain employs TRBV2 and TRBJ1-3, with D tentatively TRBD1 (5 bases). The CDR3 spans 14 residues. Trimming stripped 8 bases from V and 2 bases from J, with 13 bases between. CDR1 and CDR2 (germline): SNHLY, FYNNEI. The CDR3 region is CASQGRGTGNTIYF. CDR3 bases: TGTGCCAGCCAAGGGCGGGGGACTGGAAACACCATATATTTT.

This clonotype was detected many times. The chain employs TRBV6-2 or TRBV6-3 and TRBJ2-6; D is uncertain. The germline V and J ends were trimmed by 6 bases and 2 bases, with 5 bases remaining between them. Germline lookup yields CDR1 MNHEY and CDR2 SVGEGT. The CDR3 sequence is 13 residues long. In nucleotides, the CDR3 is TGTGCCAGCAGGCAAACTGGGGCCAACGTCCTGACTTTC. Translating gives CASRQTGANVLTF.

This clonotype was seen at least ten times. The chain has TRBV6-2 or TRBV6-3 and TRBJ1-1; TRBD1 agrees at 10 bases. V lost 0 bases and J lost 4; bases outside the gene matches: 20. The CDR3 contains 21 residues. From germline, CDR1 is MNHEY and CDR2 SVGEGT. DNA for the CDR3: TGTGCCAGCAGTTACTCGATGGGACAGGGGCTCCCTTTGACTCTCTCCACTGAAGCTTTCTTT. It codes for CASSYSMGQGLPLTLSTEAFF.

Many counts were recorded for this clonotype. The V call is TRBV12-3 or TRBV12-4, the J call TRBJ2-5; 7 bases fit TRBD2. This CDR3 has 16 amino acids. Trimming cost V 2 bases and J 0 bases; bases outside gene matches: 6. CDR3 amino acids: CASSLRGSGHQETQYF. The CDR3 DNA sequence: TGTGCCAGCAGTTTAAGGGGTAGCGGGCACCAAGAGACCCAGTACTTC.

This clonotype was counted at least ten times. The J gene is TRBJ2-3, the V gene TRBV7-2, with 7 bases matching TRBD2. J gave up 7 bases and V 0 bases, and 4 bases lay outside the gene matches. Germline V lookup: CDR1 SGHTA, CDR2 FQGNSA. The CDR3 runs to 14 residues. In DNA, the CDR3 is TGTGCCAGCAGCTTAGCGGGGAGGGCCCATACGCAGTATTTT. Protein: CASSLAGRAHTQYF.

This clonotype was counted ten times or more. The V and J genes are TRBV29-1 and TRBJ2-3, with D perhaps matching TRBD2 (6 bases). Trimming cost V 2 bases and J 1 base, with 7 bases left between them. This CDR3 comprises 13 residues. Germline CDR1 SQVTM, CDR2 ANQGSEA. CDR3 region: CSVERRGTDTQYF. CDR3 coding DNA: TGCAGCGTTGAAAGGAGGGGCACAGATACGCAGTATTTT.